This T cell receptor (beta chain) was profiled in a study of T-cell memory formation after mild COVID-19. Broader study findings: CD4+ contracting clones were mainly CM and EM; CD8+ ones, EMRA.

Concerning this clonotype: Its antigen remains unidentified.

Germline V lookup: CDR1 LGHDT, CDR2 YNNKEL (reference sequence). Trimming at V came to 3 bases and at J to 9 bases, leaving 4 bases not matched to a gene. The CDR3 sequence is 13 residues long. TCRdb processed the 5' RACE reads anew with MiXCR; each CDR3 protein has one entry. Of roughly 250,000 distinct CDR3 sequences in the sample, 16% were seen once. This TCR was sampled from a young man who had mild COVID-19 (a few samples of this study predate the infection). Cell type and time point are not known. Material: PBMCs or a T cell subset sorted from them (not recorded which). This chain joins TRBV3-1 and TRBJ2-3; the match to TRBD2 covers 9 bases. The CDR3 DNA sequence: TGTGCCAGCAGCCAGGGGACTAGCCGAACGCAGTATTTT. This encodes CASSQGTSRTQYF.